The source of this TCR beta chain is a study of blood T cell repertoires in COVID-19. Study-level background: Acute-phase and convalescent COVID-19 samples originated in the United States, Italy and Spain. PBMCs, B-cell-depleted T cells, or T cells were the source of the cDNA or gDNA that made up the material.

Produced via immunoSEQ multiplex PCR; TCRdb's table is partial and in-frame only. Here the sample spans roughly 150,000 clones, approximately 86% being singletons. CDR1 and CDR2 (germline): MNHEY, SVGAGI. The CDR3 runs 13 residues. Trimming removed 0 bases at V and 6 bases at J, with 8 bases between. The V gene is TRBV6-5, the J gene TRBJ2-5; D is unclear. The sequence was obtained from a human donor in a cohort sampled during active COVID-19. Sequenced material: peripheral blood. The CDR3: CASSYSESQTQYF. The CDR3 DNA follows: TGTGCCAGCAGTTACTCCGAGAGCCAGACCCAGTACTTC.